This T cell receptor beta chain emerged from a study of T cells in Graves' hyperthyroidism and ophthalmopathy. Study background: Pretreatment peripheral blood was obtained at initial diagnosis.

General study results and limits: Blood also contained most expanded thyroid clonotypes above 0.001.

Stable disease denoted Graves' hyperthyroidism without ophthalmopathy progression within 18 months. Exclusions: uncontrolled infection, other autoimmune disease, pregnancy, lactation. Concerning this clonotype itself: Its antigen is not known.

From RNA transcripts, TCR beta CDR3 regions were amplified. The HTBI primer set served for first-round RT-PCR of the TCR CDR3. TCRdb re-called the multiplex PCR reads with MiXCR, one entry per CDR3 protein. The sample consists of a few hundred thousand distinct CDR3 sequences, around 14% of them appearing once. The sequenced sample was blood. The sequence was collected from a woman younger than 45 with Graves' hyperthyroidism.

CDR3 nucleotides: TGTGCCAGCAGTTTGGGAGCGGGGGGGCGATTGAAAAATGAGCAGTTCTTC. Amino acids: CASSLGAGGRLKNEQFF. J is TRBJ2-1 and V is TRBV28, with 10 bases fitting TRBD2. V was pared by 3 bases and J by 7 bases, with 12 bases of the junction left unmatched. Germline CDR1 MDHEN, CDR2 SYDVKM. The CDR3 consists of 17 residues.